This T cell receptor beta chain was sequenced for a study of beta chain features in type 1 diabetes. Turning to the study itself: No age, gender or cell yield differences were seen between patients and healthy donors.

This clone was seen repeatedly, ten times or more. What it binds is unknown. Every bit of the isolated RNA underwent reverse transcription, so sequencing read expressed TCRB transcripts. Clones were read by immunoSEQ multiplex PCR, and TCRdb kept only the in-frame ones, dropping some. The top ten clones hold approximately 0.54% of a sample with 150,000 to 200,000 clones, 6.5% to 8.5% of them seen once. Trimming at V came to 8 bases and at J to 3 bases, leaving 12 bases not matched to a gene. Germline V CDR1 and CDR2: SNHLY, FYNNEI. The CDR3 extends over 15 amino acids. Points from the study as a whole: Within each of all four CD4+ subsets, Type 1 diabetes patients had TCRB CDR3s that were moderately but significantly shorter.

Sequencing was carried out using central memory CD4+ T cells from blood. This TCR was recovered from a woman younger than 30 with type 1 diabetes. The gene calls are TRBV2 and TRBJ2-7, with 8 bases aligning to TRBD2. Written as DNA, the CDR3 is TGTGCCAGCTGGACTAGCCGGACCTCTGACTACGAGCAGTACTTC. Residues: CASWTSRTSDYEQYF.